The clone carrying this T cell receptor (beta chain) was seen at least ten times. Its antigen is undetermined. The record originates from a study of Graves' ophthalmopathy and Graves' hyperthyroidism. Background on the study: Samples of peripheral blood were obtained at initial diagnosis, prior to treatment of any kind.

The germline V and J ends were trimmed by 4 bases and 5 bases, with 18 bases remaining between them. The CDR3 contains 14 residues. CDR1 is DFQATT, CDR2 SNEGSKA, per germline (reference sequence). Study conclusions and caveats: Ophthalmopathy progression was predicted with 65% to 71% sensitivity and roughly 72% specificity. A 13-signature model separated ophthalmopathy from stable hyperthyroidism, reaching around 89% sensitivity and around 83% specificity cross-validated.

Amplification from RNA transcripts yielded the TCR beta CDR3 regions. Second-round multiplex PCR followed a first-round RT-PCR using HTBI primers. TCRdb analysed the multiplex PCR reads with MiXCR anew, one entry per CDR3 protein. The sample comprises 400,000 or so distinct CDR3 sequences, 17% of which are singletons, and roughly 2.4% rests with the top ten. The PBMCs originated from more than 8 ml of fresh peripheral blood. The sequenced material came from peripheral blood. The origin of this receptor is an adult woman with stable Graves' hyperthyroidism. The chain uses TRBV20-1 and TRBJ2-7; unclear D gene. CDR3 sequence reads: CSATNSLGPDEQYF. CDR3 sequence (DNA): TGCAGTGCTACCAATTCCTTAGGTCCCGACGAGCAGTACTTC.